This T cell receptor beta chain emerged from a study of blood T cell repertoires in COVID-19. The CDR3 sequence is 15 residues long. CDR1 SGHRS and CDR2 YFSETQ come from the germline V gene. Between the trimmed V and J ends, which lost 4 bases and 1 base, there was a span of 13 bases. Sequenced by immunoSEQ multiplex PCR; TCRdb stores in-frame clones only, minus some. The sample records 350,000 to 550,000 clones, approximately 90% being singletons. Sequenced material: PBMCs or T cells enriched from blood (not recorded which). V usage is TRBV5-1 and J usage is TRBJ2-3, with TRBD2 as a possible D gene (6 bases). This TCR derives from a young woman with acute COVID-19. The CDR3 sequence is CASSAEGAGTDTQYF. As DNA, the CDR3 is TGCGCCAGCAGCGCGGAGGGCGCGGGCACAGATACGCAGTATTTT.